This TCR beta chain was sequenced for a study of T cells after yellow fever vaccination. CDR1 and CDR2 from the germline V gene are LGHDT and YNNKEL (reference sequence). J was trimmed by 4 bases and V by 0 bases; bases with no gene match: 16. The CDR3 runs 20 residues. TCRdb reanalysed the 5' RACE reads using MiXCR and keeps one entry per CDR3 protein. The sample includes a few hundred thousand distinct CDR3 sequences, 11% of them seen just once. This clonotype came up a few times. The chain joins TRBV3-1 to TRBJ2-7; the match to TRBD2 covers 12 bases. This receptor was obtained from a man aged 18 to 30 who received the YFV17D yellow fever vaccine. Sequenced material: PBMCs, taken on the day of the first yellow fever vaccination. CDR3 sequence reads: CASSQDRASGGARFSYEQYF. CDR3 nucleotide sequence: TGTGCCAGCAGCCAAGATCGGGCTAGCGGGGGGGCGAGATTCAGTTACGAGCAGTACTTC.